The clone carrying this TCR beta chain was observed many times. Its antigen remains unknown. Construction of the TCR beta libraries employed iRepertoire HTBI primers in conjunction with Arm-PCR of CDR3 regions. TCRdb analysed the multiplex PCR reads with MiXCR anew, one entry per CDR3 protein. This table holds around 460,000 distinct CDR3 sequences, roughly 21% found once. The source of the sample is a study of regulatory T cells in long-lasting Graves disease. Study-level results: Those with persistent disease had in common more public clonotypes (roughly 3,000) than new patients (roughly 1,000).

Time point in this sample: persistent/refractory GD, antithyroid drugs over 5 years with positive TRAb. RNA isolated from PBMCs was used to make the TCR library. V lost 5 bases and J 0 bases, leaving 7 bases between the germline ends. There are 13 residues in the CDR3. CDR1 and CDR2 from the germline V gene are PRHDT and FYEKMQ (reference sequence). The TCR was taken from a female donor with Graves disease. The sample consisted of peripheral blood mononuclear cells (PBMCs), taken when the disease was refractory, from a patient treated with antithyroid drugs. The chain has TRBV13 and TRBJ1-1; D is ambiguous. CDR3 nucleotide sequence: TGTGCCAGCAGCGCCCGGATGAACACTGAAGCTTTCTTT. Its translation is CASSARMNTEAFF.